The 31 T cell receptor beta chains listed next were all sequenced from one sample in a study of blood T cell repertoires in COVID-19. Produced via immunoSEQ multiplex PCR; TCRdb's table is partial and in-frame only. In the table there are tens of thousands of clones, 90% of which are singletons. Sequenced sample: peripheral blood. The source of these receptors is a woman of 80 years or more with acute or convalescent COVID-19.

This clone was observed a single time. The chain couples TRBV9 to TRBJ1-5; D may be TRBD1 (6 bases). Germline V gives CDR1 SGDLS, CDR2 YYNGEE. This CDR3 spans 15 amino acids. Trimming left V 4 bases short and J 3 bases short, with 14 bases between. The CDR3 loop reads CASSSTGFSNQPQHF. Here the CDR3 DNA reads TGTGCCAGCAGCTCCACAGGGTTTTCCAATCAGCCCCAGCATTTT. The full variable domain, its missing parts supplied by reference TRBV9 and TRBJ1-5, is DSGVTQTPKHLITATGQRVTLRCSPRSGDLSVYWYQQSLDQGLQFLIQYYNGEERAKGNILERFSAQQFPDLHSELNLSSLELGDSALYFCASSSTGFSNQPQHFGDGTRLSIL.

This sequence joins TRBV7-9 and TRBJ1-4; a possible D gene is TRBD1 (6 bases). In germline, CDR1 is SEHNR, CDR2 FQNEAQ (reference sequence). With 1 base removed from V and 5 bases from J, the gap between germline ends came to 14 bases. The CDR3 has 16 residues. CDR3 protein: CASSLGGGAQNEKLFF. CDR3 coding DNA: TGTGCCAGCAGCTTAGGAGGGGGGGCACAGAATGAAAAACTGTTTTTT.

The rearrangement joins TRBV7-2 to TRBJ2-3, with 7 positions matching TRBD2. Germline lookup yields CDR1 SGHTA and CDR2 FQGNSA. Germline trimming cut 0 bases from V and 4 bases from J; bases unmatched to any gene: 13. The CDR3 contains 18 residues. The CDR3 DNA reads as TGTGCCAGCAGCTTAGCGGGGGTAATGGAGGGAGGGCCAGATACGCAGTATTTT. Translated: CASSLAGVMEGGPDTQYF.

The genes are TRBV7-9 and TRBJ1-5; D call uncertain. Per germline, CDR1 SEHNR and CDR2 FQNEAQ (reference sequence). The CDR3 loop spans 13 amino acids. V was pared by 1 base and J by 4 bases, with 5 bases between. The CDR3 reads CASSLDKNQPQHF. Here the CDR3 DNA reads TGTGCCAGCAGCTTAGACAAGAATCAGCCCCAGCATTTT.

V usage is TRBV6-5 and J usage is TRBJ2-3; perhaps TRBD2 as D (6 bases). The germline CDR1 and CDR2 sequences are MNHEY and SVGAGI. Trimming removed 4 bases from V and 6 bases from J, with 11 bases in between. This CDR3 region has 13 residues. The CDR3 DNA follows: TGTGCCAGCAGTTTGAGGGCGGGGGATACGCAGTATTTT. Protein product: CASSLRAGDTQYF.

The V and J genes are TRBV5-4 and TRBJ2-7; D not resolved. The CDR3 sequence is 15 residues long. The V and J ends lost 1 base and 3 bases respectively, with 14 bases between them. The germline gives CDR1 SGHNT, CDR2 YYREEE (reference sequence). The CDR3 protein is CASSLIPKSGYEQYF. CDR3 nucleotide sequence: TGTGCCAGCAGCTTGATCCCCAAATCGGGCTACGAGCAGTACTTC. Using reference TRBV5-4 and TRBJ2-7 for the parts outside the CDR3, the full variable domain is ETGVTQSPTHLIKTRGQQVTLRCSSQSGHNTVSWYQQALGQGPQFIFQYYREEENGRGNFPPRFSGLQFPNYSSELNVNALELDDSALYLCASSLIPKSGYEQYFGPGTRLTVT.

The chain employs TRBV3-1 (or the pseudogene TRBV3-2) and TRBJ2-5; 14 nucleotides agree with TRBD2. V lost 4 bases, J lost 5 bases, and 3 bases stayed unmatched. Looked up from germline, CDR1 is LGHDT and CDR2 is YNNKEL (reference sequence). CDR3 length equals 15 residues. CDR3 bases: TGTGCCAGCAGCCCTCGGACTAGCGGGAGGGAGACCCAGTACTTC. It codes for CASSPRTSGRETQYF.

V is TRBV24-1 and J is TRBJ2-5, with D hard to call. Germline values: CDR1 KGHDR, CDR2 SFDVKD. V gave up 0 bases and J gave up 4 bases, with 11 bases separating them. The CDR3 covers 15 residues. CDR3 sequence (DNA): TGTGCCACCAGTGATTTGGGCGGAGTAGCAGAGACCCAGTACTTC. As protein: CATSDLGGVAETQYF.

In this sample, this clone turned up once. The chain recombines TRBV30 with TRBJ1-4, with D perhaps TRBD1 (5 bases). This CDR3 has 15 amino acids. V was cut by 5 bases and J by 8 bases, with 21 bases left in between. Germline V gene lookup returns CDR1 GTSNPN and CDR2 SVGIG (reference sequence). The CDR3 bases are TGTGCCTGGGGAAAGGGACTATTAAGAGGAGAAAAACTGTTTTTT. This encodes CAWGKGLLRGEKLFF.

V is TRBV7-2 and J is TRBJ2-7, with 11 bases matching TRBD2. Per germline, CDR1 SGHTA and CDR2 FQGNSA. V gave up 1 base and J gave up 4 bases; unmatched junction bases: 3. The CDR3 is 15 residues long. CDR3 amino acids: CASSLGLAGWYEQYF. The CDR3 DNA sequence: TGTGCCAGCAGCTTAGGACTAGCGGGGTGGTACGAGCAGTACTTC.

The CDR3 spells CASSGQKSSGNTIYF. In DNA, the CDR3 is TGTGCCAGCTCAGGACAGAAATCCTCTGGAAACACCATATATTTT. The chain couples TRBV18 to TRBJ1-3; perhaps TRBD1 as D (6 bases). The CDR3 length is 15 residues. Between the trimmed V and J ends, which lost 5 bases and 0 bases, there was a span of 11 bases. Per the germline V gene, CDR1 is KGHSH and CDR2 is LQKENI.

The V and J genes are TRBV18 and TRBJ1-1, with TRBD1 matching 9 bases. CDR3 length: 14 residues. Germline CDR1 reads KGHSH; CDR2 reads LQKENI. With V trimmed by 5 bases and J by 5 bases, 6 bases remained unmatched. This chain's CDR3 is CASSSGQGKTEAFF. CDR3 coding DNA: TGTGCCAGCTCATCGGGACAGGGTAAAACTGAAGCTTTCTTT.

The rearrangement uses TRBV5-1 and TRBJ1-1; weak D call: TRBD1 (6 bases). CDR3 length: 14 amino acids. Germline V gene data show CDR1 as SGHRS and CDR2 as YFSETQ. Trimming took off 2 bases at V and 1 base at J, with 9 bases between the two ends. CDR3 coding DNA: TGCGCCAGCAGCTTCAGGGGAACGAACACTGAAGCTTTCTTT. Translation: CASSFRGTNTEAFF.

This clone was counted only a few times. V and J are TRBV30 and TRBJ2-7, with TRBD2 identical over 11 bases. Germline V CDR1 and CDR2: GTSNPN, SVGIG (reference sequence). V lost 2 bases to trimming and J lost 3 bases; unmatched junction nucleotides: 6. This CDR3 region has 15 residues. CDR3 region: CAWSSRTSGYYEQYF. Written as DNA, the CDR3 is TGTGCCTGGAGTAGCCGGACTAGCGGGTACTACGAGCAGTACTTC.

CDR3 sequence (DNA): TGTGCCAGCAGCTATAGGGGTTCAGCTAATGAAAAACTGTTTTTT. Its protein product is CASSYRGSANEKLFF. The chain is built from TRBV7-9 and TRBJ1-4, with a tentative D call TRBD1 (5 bases). With 4 bases removed from V and 3 bases from J, the gap between germline ends came to 12 bases. Germline CDR1 is SEHNR and CDR2 is FQNEAQ (reference sequence). This CDR3 has 15 amino acids. The full variable domain, with the rest looked up from reference TRBV7-9 and TRBJ1-4, is DTGVSQNPRHKITKRGQNVTFRCDPISEHNRLYWYRQTLGQGPEFLTYFQNEAQLEKSRLLSDRFSAERPKGSFSTLEIQRTEQGDSAMYLCASSYRGSANEKLFFGSGTQLSVL.

The chain has TRBV10-3 and TRBJ2-2; a weak D match, TRBD1 (5 bases). The CDR3 has 14 residues. V was pared by 7 bases and J by 1 base, with 10 bases between. Germline lookup yields CDR1 ENHRY and CDR2 SYGVKD. As DNA, the CDR3 is TGTGCCATCACCATCGACAGGAACACCGGGGAGCTGTTTTTT. Its protein is CAITIDRNTGELFF.

V and J are TRBV6-2 or TRBV6-3 and TRBJ2-7; 7 bases fit TRBD2. Trimming cost V 3 bases and J 2 bases; bases outside gene matches: 4. This CDR3 region has 14 residues. Looked up from germline, CDR1 is MNHEY and CDR2 is SVGEGT. In DNA form, the CDR3 reads TGTGCCAGCAGTTATGAGCGGGGAACCTACGAGCAGTACTTC. Translating it yields CASSYERGTYEQYF.

The chain carries TRBV6-5 and TRBJ1-2; D possibly corresponds to TRBD1 (5 bases). Germline-derived CDR1 and CDR2 are MNHEY and SVGAGI. The CDR3 contains 16 residues. V lost 1 base and J lost 7, with 19 bases in between. The CDR3 DNA reads as TGTGCCAGCAGTTACTGGGGCACGGCAGGTTCATTTGGCTACACCTTC. Translated, it gives CASSYWGTAGSFGYTF.

This clone came up a few times. The chain joins TRBV7-2 to TRBJ2-2, with no clear D. V lost 5 bases to trimming and J lost 2 bases, with 9 bases between them. The CDR3 extends over 14 amino acids. Germline-derived CDR1 and CDR2 are SGHTA and FQGNSA. CDR3 residues: CASSPSSNTGELFF. The CDR3 nucleotides are TGTGCCAGCAGCCCATCATCAAACACCGGGGAGCTGTTTTTT.

The chain combines TRBV7-9 with TRBJ2-7; D may be TRBD2 (6 bases). The CDR3 length is 15 residues. Germline-derived CDR1 and CDR2 are SEHNR and FQNEAQ (reference sequence). Trimming took off 1 base at V and 4 bases at J, with 14 bases between the two ends. CDR3 coding DNA: TGTGCCAGCAGCTTAGGGGGACTGCAGAGTTACGAGCAGTACTTC. Its protein product is CASSLGGLQSYEQYF.

This chain uses TRBV24-1 with TRBJ1-1; D uncertain. The CDR3 consists of 15 residues. Deletions cut 0 bases from V and 5 bases from J, with 12 bases between. The germline V gene encodes CDR1 KGHDR and CDR2 SFDVKD. This CDR3 is CATSDLLRSLTEAFF. For the CDR3, the DNA is TGTGCCACCAGTGATTTGCTGAGGTCTCTGACTGAAGCTTTCTTT.

The chain is built from TRBV6-5 and TRBJ2-7, with 9 bases lining up with TRBD2. CDR1 and CDR2 from the germline V gene are MNHEY and SVGAGI. The CDR3 is 15 amino acids. The ends lost 0 bases at V and 6 bases at J; junction bases unmatched: 6. CDR3 loop: CASSYSAGLAAEQYF. Here the CDR3 DNA reads TGTGCCAGCAGTTACTCGGCGGGACTAGCCGCCGAGCAGTACTTC.

The V gene is TRBV6-1, the J gene TRBJ2-3; weak D call: TRBD2 (6 bases). The CDR3 is made up of 17 amino acids. Germline-derived CDR1 and CDR2 are MNHNS and SASEGT. The V and J ends lost 1 base and 2 bases respectively, with 16 bases between them. The CDR3 nucleotides are TGTGCCAGCAGTGAAGGGGCGGGGAGCGGATACACAGATACGCAGTATTTT. Translated, it gives CASSEGAGSGYTDTQYF.

V and J are TRBV27 and TRBJ2-7, with TRBD2 matching over 9 bases. Germline CDR1 is MNHEY and CDR2 is SMNVEV (reference sequence). V was pared by 3 bases and J by 0 bases, with 3 bases of the junction left unmatched. This CDR3 spans 15 amino acids. CDR3 nucleotide sequence: TGTGCCAGCAGTTTTGAGCGGGGGGCCTCCTACGAGCAGTACTTC. Translated: CASSFERGASYEQYF.

The chain combines TRBV30 with TRBJ1-6; D is uncertain. V lost 1 base and J 0 bases, leaving 19 bases between the germline ends. The CDR3 spans 19 residues. CDR1 is GTSNPN, CDR2 SVGIG, per germline (reference sequence). CDR3 in DNA: TGTGCCTGGAGTGGACCGGGCGCCCTGCGGGGCTCCTATAATTCACCCCTCCACTTT. Its translation is CAWSGPGALRGSYNSPLHF.

The chain carries TRBV9 and TRBJ1-3; D possibly corresponds to TRBD1 (5 bases). V was cut by 4 bases and J by 0 bases, with 29 bases left in between. The CDR3 is 21 amino acids. The germline gives CDR1 SGDLS, CDR2 YYNGEE. The CDR3: CASSSDIGEGRLGYSGNTIYF. Here the CDR3 DNA reads TGTGCCAGCAGCTCAGATATAGGGGAGGGCCGACTGGGATACTCTGGAAACACCATATATTTT.

V is TRBV30 and J is TRBJ1-5, with 9 bases that match TRBD1. J lost 2 bases, V lost 0 bases, and 5 bases had no gene match. CDR1 and CDR2 (germline): GTSNPN, SVGIG (reference sequence). This CDR3 region has 16 residues. The CDR3 nucleotides read TGTGCCTGGAGTGTAAGGGGACAGGGAGGCAATCAGCCCCAGCATTTT. Protein: CAWSVRGQGGNQPQHF.

This chain connects TRBV6-5 to TRBJ2-7; 8 nucleotides agree with TRBD1. This CDR3 spans 15 amino acids. In germline, CDR1 is MNHEY, CDR2 SVGAGI. The ends lost 2 bases at V and 2 bases at J; junction bases unmatched: 5. Written as DNA, the CDR3 is TGTGCCAGCAGTTACGAGAGGACAGGGCCCTACGAGCAGTACTTC. Translated, it gives CASSYERTGPYEQYF.

The genes are TRBV6-1 and TRBJ1-3; no definite D call. CDR1 is MNHNS, CDR2 SASEGT, per germline. The CDR3 length is 14 residues. Trimming left V 3 bases short and J 0 bases short, with 6 bases between. The CDR3 DNA reads as TGTGCCAGCAGTGAGCAGTTCTCTGGAAACACCATATATTTT. This codes for CASSEQFSGNTIYF.

This rearrangement joins TRBV15 to TRBJ2-5; D gene uncertain. The CDR3 length is 15 residues. Germline CDR1 reads LNHNV; CDR2 reads YYDKDF (reference sequence). Trimming stripped 5 bases from V and 5 bases from J, with 18 bases between. CDR3 sequence: CATSLNLVIGETQYF. In DNA form, the CDR3 reads TGTGCCACCAGCTTGAACCTGGTCATCGGGGAGACCCAGTACTTC.

CDR3 region: CASRLFSEPEYEQYF. In nucleotides, the CDR3 is TGTGCAAGTCGCTTATTTAGCGAACCTGAGTACGAGCAGTACTTC. V gene TRBV12-2 combines with J gene TRBJ2-7; the table's D call, TRBD2, was not checked against the DNA. TRBV12-2 is a pseudogene locus. The CDR3 is 15 amino acids.